This T cell receptor beta chain appears in the sequencing data of a study of blood T cell repertoires in COVID-19. The overall study: The United States, Italy and Spain supplied acute and convalescent COVID-19 samples.

As originally analysed: Scientists estimated how many nucleated cells there were by amplifying reference gene primers. Clones were sequenced by immunoSEQ multiplex PCR, and TCRdb holds only the in-frame ones, with some missing. V, J and clone size reflect that table, while D and trimming were determined from the DNA. Of approximately 300,000 clones in the sample, roughly 87% were seen once. This CDR3 is 16 amino acids long. The ends were cut back, 5 bases at V and 0 bases at J, with 17 bases in the middle. Germline V lookup: CDR1 SGHNT, CDR2 YYREEE (reference sequence). This sequence joins TRBV5-4 and TRBJ1-2; no clear D gene. The receptor's source is a woman aged 30 to 39 who had recovered from COVID-19. Sequenced input: PBMCs or T cells enriched from blood (not recorded which). The CDR3 region has the DNA TGTGCCAGCAGGGCCCACGTTAACAGAGCTAACTATGGCTACACCTTC. Amino acid sequence: CASRAHVNRANYGYTF.